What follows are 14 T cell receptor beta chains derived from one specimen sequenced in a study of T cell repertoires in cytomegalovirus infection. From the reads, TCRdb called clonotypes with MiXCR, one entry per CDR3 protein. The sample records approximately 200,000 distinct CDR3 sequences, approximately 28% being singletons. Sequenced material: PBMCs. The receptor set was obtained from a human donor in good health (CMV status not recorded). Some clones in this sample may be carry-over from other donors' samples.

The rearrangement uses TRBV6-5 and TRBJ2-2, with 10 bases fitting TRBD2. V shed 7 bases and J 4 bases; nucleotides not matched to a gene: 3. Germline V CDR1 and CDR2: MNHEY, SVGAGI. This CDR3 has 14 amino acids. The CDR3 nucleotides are TGTGCCAGCACGCGACTAGCGGGCACCGGGGAGCTGTTTTTT. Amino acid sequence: CASTRLAGTGELFF.

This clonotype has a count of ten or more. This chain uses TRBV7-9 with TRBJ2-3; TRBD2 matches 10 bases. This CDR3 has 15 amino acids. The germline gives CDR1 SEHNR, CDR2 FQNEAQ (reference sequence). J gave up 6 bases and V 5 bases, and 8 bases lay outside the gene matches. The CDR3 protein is CASSHSGGPEDTQYF. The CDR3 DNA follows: TGTGCCAGCAGCCATAGCGGGGGGCCAGAGGATACGCAGTATTTT.

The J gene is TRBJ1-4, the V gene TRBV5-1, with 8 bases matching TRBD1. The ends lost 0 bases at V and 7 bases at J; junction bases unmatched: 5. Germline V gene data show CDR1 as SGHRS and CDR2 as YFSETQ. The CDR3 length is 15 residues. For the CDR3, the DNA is TGCGCCAGCAGCTTGGATGGGACAGGCAGTGAAAAACTGTTTTTT. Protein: CASSLDGTGSEKLFF.

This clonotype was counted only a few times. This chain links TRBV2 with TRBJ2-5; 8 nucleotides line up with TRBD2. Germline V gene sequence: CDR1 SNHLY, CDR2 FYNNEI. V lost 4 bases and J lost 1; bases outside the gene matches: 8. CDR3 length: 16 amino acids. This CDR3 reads CASSGGTRTFQETQYF. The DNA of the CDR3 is TGTGCCAGCAGTGGAGGGACTAGGACCTTCCAAGAGACCCAGTACTTC.

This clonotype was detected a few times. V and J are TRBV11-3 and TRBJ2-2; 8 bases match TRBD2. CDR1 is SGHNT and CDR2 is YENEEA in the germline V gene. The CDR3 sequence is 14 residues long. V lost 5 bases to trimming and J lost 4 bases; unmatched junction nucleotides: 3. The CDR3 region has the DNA TGTGCCAGCAGCCACGGGGGGGGCACCGGGGAGCTGTTTTTT. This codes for CASSHGGGTGELFF.

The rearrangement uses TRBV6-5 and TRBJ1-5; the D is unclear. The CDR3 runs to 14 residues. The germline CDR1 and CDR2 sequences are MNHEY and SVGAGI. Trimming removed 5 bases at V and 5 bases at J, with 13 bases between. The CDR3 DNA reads TGTGCCAGCAGTGAGGGAACCACTTATCAGCCCCAGCATTTT. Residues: CASSEGTTYQPQHF.

CDR3 sequence (DNA): TGTGCCAGCAGCCCCGGTAGGAGCCAAACCTACGAGCAGTACTTC. It translates to CASSPGRSQTYEQYF. The genes are TRBV6-5 and TRBJ2-7; D uncertain. With 6 bases removed from V and 2 bases from J, the gap between germline ends came to 17 bases. Germline assignment: CDR1 MNHEY and CDR2 SVGAGI. The CDR3 contains 15 residues.

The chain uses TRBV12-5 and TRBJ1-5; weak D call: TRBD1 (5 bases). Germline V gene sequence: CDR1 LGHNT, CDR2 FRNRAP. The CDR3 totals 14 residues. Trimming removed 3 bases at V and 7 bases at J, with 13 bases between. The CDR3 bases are TGTGCTAGTGGTTTCGGACACGAAGGACAGCCCCAGCATTTT. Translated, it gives CASGFGHEGQPQHF.

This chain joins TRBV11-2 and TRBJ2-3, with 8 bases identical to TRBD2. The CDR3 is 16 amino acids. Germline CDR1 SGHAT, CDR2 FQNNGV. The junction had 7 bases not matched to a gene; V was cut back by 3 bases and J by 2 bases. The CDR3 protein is CASSLTGGEFTDTQYF. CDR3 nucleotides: TGTGCCAGCAGCTTGACGGGGGGGGAATTCACAGATACGCAGTATTTT.

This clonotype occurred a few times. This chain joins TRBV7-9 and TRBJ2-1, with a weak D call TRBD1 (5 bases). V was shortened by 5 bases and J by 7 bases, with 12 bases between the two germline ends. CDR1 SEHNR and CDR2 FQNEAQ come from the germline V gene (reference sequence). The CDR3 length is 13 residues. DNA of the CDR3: TGTGCCAGCAGCCTCGACAGTAATAATGAGCAGTTCTTC. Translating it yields CASSLDSNNEQFF. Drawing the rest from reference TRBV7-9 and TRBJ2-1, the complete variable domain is DTGVSQNPRHKITKRGQNVTFRCDPISEHNRLYWYRQTLGQGPEFLTYFQNEAQLEKSRLLSDRFSAERPKGSFSTLEIQRTEQGDSAMYLCASSLDSNNEQFFGPGTRLTVL.

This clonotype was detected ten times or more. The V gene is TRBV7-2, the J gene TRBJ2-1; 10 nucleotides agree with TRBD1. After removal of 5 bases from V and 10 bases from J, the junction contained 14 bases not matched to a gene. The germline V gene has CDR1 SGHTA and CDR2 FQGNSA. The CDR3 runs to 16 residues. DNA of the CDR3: TGTGCCAGCAGCCGTAAGCCGGGACAGGGGCCTCGGGAGCAGTTCTTC. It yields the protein CASSRKPGQGPREQFF.

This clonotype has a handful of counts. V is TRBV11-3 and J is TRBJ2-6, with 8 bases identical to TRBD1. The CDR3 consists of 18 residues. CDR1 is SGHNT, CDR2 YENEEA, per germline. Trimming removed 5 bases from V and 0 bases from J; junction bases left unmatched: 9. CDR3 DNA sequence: TGTGCCAGCAGCCCCAGTGGGACAGGCTACTCTGGGGCCAACGTCCTGACTTTC. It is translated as CASSPSGTGYSGANVLTF.

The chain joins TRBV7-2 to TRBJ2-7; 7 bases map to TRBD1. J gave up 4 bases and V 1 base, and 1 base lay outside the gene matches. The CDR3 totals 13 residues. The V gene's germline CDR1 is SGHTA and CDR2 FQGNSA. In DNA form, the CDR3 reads TGTGCCAGCAGCTTAGGGGGACAGTACGAGCAGTACTTC. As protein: CASSLGGQYEQYF.

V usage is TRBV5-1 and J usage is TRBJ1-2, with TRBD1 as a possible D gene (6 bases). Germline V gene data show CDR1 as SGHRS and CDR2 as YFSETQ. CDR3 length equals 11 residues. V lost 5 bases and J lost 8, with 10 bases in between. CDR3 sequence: CASSPGAGYTF. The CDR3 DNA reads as TGCGCCAGCAGTCCGGGGGCCGGCTACACCTTC.